The 20 T cell receptor beta chains below were found in one sample sequenced in a study of T cell responses to AZD1222 COVID-19 vaccine. The data were produced by immunoSEQ multiplex PCR, yet TCRdb's version contains in-frame clones alone and is incomplete. The sample has roughly 170,000 clones; roughly 94% are singletons. The sequences come from peripheral blood, collected 28 days after the second AZD1222 dose. Receptors originate from an adult who received the AZD1222 COVID-19 vaccine.

This sequence joins TRBV5-1 and TRBJ1-1; no firm D call. CDR1 and CDR2 (germline): SGHRS, YFSETQ. V was pared by 0 bases and J by 5 bases, with 20 bases between. This CDR3 has 17 amino acids. CDR3 nucleotide sequence: TGCGCCAGCAGCTTGGGAGGACCTCGCGTGGGAAGGACTGAAGCTTTCTTT. Translated: CASSLGGPRVGRTEAFF.

The chain recombines TRBV6-5 with TRBJ2-6; D is unresolved. The CDR3 extends over 15 amino acids. Germline values: CDR1 MNHEY, CDR2 SVGAGI. V lost 2 bases to trimming and J lost 1 base, with 6 bases between them. CDR3 DNA sequence: TGTGCCAGCAGTTACCGGGCATCTGGGGCCAACGTCCTGACTTTC. Its translation: CASSYRASGANVLTF.

V is TRBV3-1 (or the pseudogene TRBV3-2) and J is TRBJ2-5; TRBD2 matches 9 bases. The V segment lost 6 bases and the J segment 4 bases; nucleotides outside the gene matches: 6. This CDR3 has 14 residues. The germline V gene encodes CDR1 LGHDT and CDR2 YNNKEL (reference sequence). This chain's CDR3 is CASSRWTSAETQYF. CDR3 in DNA: TGTGCCAGCAGTCGCTGGACTAGCGCAGAGACCCAGTACTTC.

The V and J genes are TRBV6-2 or TRBV6-3 and TRBJ1-1, with D perhaps matching TRBD1 (5 bases). Trimming took 5 bases from V and 5 from J, leaving 15 bases between them. This CDR3 contains 14 residues. Germline V gives CDR1 MNHEY, CDR2 SVGEGT. The CDR3 sequence: CASSELRGGTEAFF. CDR3 nucleotides: TGTGCCAGCAGTGAGCTCCGGGGGGGGACTGAAGCTTTCTTT.

The rearrangement joins TRBV19 to TRBJ2-7; 8 bases are shared with TRBD2. V shed 5 bases and J 7 bases; nucleotides not matched to a gene: 10. Germline V CDR1 and CDR2: LNHDA, SQIVND (reference sequence). The CDR3 runs to 14 residues. DNA of the CDR3: TGTGCCAGTAGTGCCGGGACTAGGGCCTTAGAGCAGTACTTC. This translates into CASSAGTRALEQYF.

The chain carries TRBV6-5 and TRBJ2-7, with 7 bases that match TRBD2. Germline trimming cut 11 bases from V and 3 bases from J; bases unmatched to any gene: 7. This CDR3 is 12 amino acids long. Germline loops: CDR1 MNHEY, CDR2 SVGAGI. CDR3 DNA: TGTGCCGCCGGGGGGTTTATCTACGAGCAGTACTTC. It yields the protein CAAGGFIYEQYF.

The J gene is TRBJ1-4, the V gene TRBV12-3 or TRBV12-4, with D hard to call. The CDR3 loop spans 12 amino acids. Between the trimmed V and J ends, which lost 5 bases and 8 bases, there was a span of 9 bases. CDR3 nucleotide sequence: TGTGCCAGCAGTCTCACCGGCGAAAAACTGTTTTTT. It is translated as CASSLTGEKLFF.

The chain links TRBV5-1 to TRBJ2-7; 11 bases agree with TRBD1. The germline V gene has CDR1 SGHRS and CDR2 YFSETQ. V dropped 4 bases and J dropped 5; count of bases not matched to a gene: 5. The CDR3 contains 14 residues. CDR3 coding DNA: TGCGCCAGCAGCCAGGGGACAGGGGGAAACGAGCAGTACTTC. It codes for CASSQGTGGNEQYF.

The V gene is TRBV11-2, the J gene TRBJ2-1; 8 nucleotides agree with TRBD2. This CDR3 is built from 15 residues. Germline trimming cut 4 bases from V and 7 bases from J; bases unmatched to any gene: 9. Germline assignment: CDR1 SGHAT and CDR2 FQNNGV. The CDR3 here is CASSYIAGQNNEQFF. CDR3 DNA sequence: TGTGCCAGCAGCTACATAGCGGGGCAGAATAATGAGCAGTTCTTC.

The chain links TRBV11-3 to TRBJ2-6; D perhaps matches TRBD1 (6 bases). The CDR3 covers 14 residues. V lost 6 bases to trimming and J lost 1 base, with 7 bases between them. Germline V gives CDR1 SGHNT, CDR2 YENEEA. In nucleotides, the CDR3 is TGTGCCAGCAGTACAGGGTCTGGGGCCAACGTCCTGACTTTC. It encodes CASSTGSGANVLTF.

The chain uses TRBV11-3 and TRBJ2-7; D gene ambiguous. The CDR3 has 14 residues. V dropped 5 bases and J dropped 0 bases, with 11 bases sitting between them. Germline-derived CDR1 and CDR2 are SGHNT and YENEEA. The CDR3 is CASSHGRSSYEQYF. In DNA form, the CDR3 reads TGTGCCAGCAGCCACGGACGGAGCTCCTACGAGCAGTACTTC.

J is TRBJ1-2 and V is TRBV12-3 or TRBV12-4; unclear D gene. V dropped 5 bases and J dropped 3 bases, with 4 bases sitting between them. CDR3 length: 11 amino acids. The CDR3 sequence is CASSPDYGYTF. The CDR3 coding sequence is TGTGCCAGCAGTCCCGACTATGGCTACACCTTC.

This clone appeared once. The chain carries TRBV4-3 and TRBJ2-2; D perhaps matches TRBD1 (6 bases). Trimming stripped 3 bases from V and 4 bases from J, with 12 bases between. Germline assignment: CDR1 LGHNA and CDR2 YSLEER. CDR3 length equals 15 residues. CDR3 in DNA: TGCGCCAGCAGCCAGTTCCAGGGGAGCACCGGGGAGCTGTTTTTT. Amino acids: CASSQFQGSTGELFF.

This chain connects TRBV24-1 to TRBJ2-3, with TRBD1 matching over 9 bases. Germline V gene sequence: CDR1 KGHDR, CDR2 SFDVKD. V was pared by 2 bases and J by 2 bases, with 7 bases of the junction left unmatched. This CDR3 contains 17 residues. This CDR3 is CATSDSPGQGFTDTQYF. For the CDR3, the DNA is TGTGCCACCAGTGATTCCCCGGGACAGGGTTTCACAGATACGCAGTATTTT.

The chain carries TRBV27 and TRBJ2-1; TRBD1 or TRBD2 may be the D gene (5 bases each). V was clipped by 7 bases and J by 10 bases, with 11 bases between them. In germline, CDR1 is MNHEY, CDR2 SMNVEV (reference sequence). There are 11 residues in the CDR3. The CDR3 here is CASTGTLEQFF. The CDR3 DNA is TGTGCCAGCACCGGGACCCTGGAGCAGTTCTTC.

V usage is TRBV28 and J usage is TRBJ2-1; 13 bases are a match to TRBD2. This CDR3 is 16 amino acids long. Unmatched junction bases numbered 5, after V lost 5 bases and J lost 4 bases. Per the germline V gene, CDR1 is MDHEN and CDR2 is SYDVKM. The CDR3 nucleotides are TGTGCCAGCAGTCCGGGGACTAGCGGGGATTACAATGAGCAGTTCTTC. Amino acids: CASSPGTSGDYNEQFF.

In regard to this clone: The junction shows a germline mismatch at one end, possibly a read error. The J gene is TRBJ1-5, the V gene TRBV7-2; no firm D call. In germline, CDR1 is SGHTA, CDR2 FQGNSA. CDR3 length equals 12 residues. CDR3 loop: CASSPSNQPQHF. CDR3 coding DNA: TGTGCCAGCAGCCCCAGCAACCAGCCCCAGCATTTT.

CDR3 sequence (DNA): TGTGCCTGGAGGGACAGGGTTTCAACCTACGAGCAGTACTTC. As protein: CAWRDRVSTYEQYF. The rearrangement joins TRBV30 to TRBJ2-7; TRBD1 aligns across 8 bases. This CDR3 is built from 14 residues. CDR1 and CDR2 from the germline V gene are GTSNPN and SVGIG (reference sequence). J was trimmed by 2 bases and V by 3 bases; bases with no gene match: 6.

The chain couples TRBV27 to TRBJ2-1; TRBD1 matches 7 bases. This CDR3 contains 16 residues. Germline V lookup: CDR1 MNHEY, CDR2 SMNVEV (reference sequence). With 5 bases clipped from V and 0 bases from J, the junction kept 7 bases outside the gene matches. The CDR3 coding sequence is TGTGCCAGCAGTACCGATACAGGGGACTCCTACAATGAGCAGTTCTTC. Translation gives CASSTDTGDSYNEQFF.

This chain connects TRBV6-6 to TRBJ2-2; 8 positions agree with TRBD2. Germline CDR1 and CDR2: MNHNY and SVGAGI (reference sequence). The CDR3 extends over 16 amino acids. With V trimmed by 5 bases and J by 8 bases, 13 bases remained unmatched. CDR3 nucleotide sequence: TGTGCCAGCAGTCTAGAATCCAGCGGGAGTACAGGGGAGCTGTTTTTT. The encoded protein is CASSLESSGSTGELFF.